One T cell receptor beta chain is described in this entry. Its cognate antigen has yet to be identified. It has no much larger one-base neighbor in the sample; base qualities were not kept. The immunoSEQ Assay was the method used to sequence TCRbeta CDR3 regions. After extraction, genomic DNA underwent amplification by bias-controlled multiplex PCR, followed by high-throughput sequencing. Per the source publication's procedure: To quantify the absolute abundance of every unique TCRbeta CDR3 region, sequences were collapsed and filtered. T cell fraction was estimated by normalizing TCRbeta template counts to usable DNA, which was measured by amplifying reference genes present in all nucleated cells. Repertoire TCRs were annotated as SARS-CoV-2-specific by exact matching of V gene, CDR3 amino acid sequence and J gene to a known reactive TCR set. MIRA supplied the reference SARS-CoV-2 TCR set, which was filtered for enrichment in COVID-19-positive ImmuneCODE repertoires so that public or cross-reactive TCRs were removed. Drawing on the MIRA antigens, annotated TCRs were analysed further at the level of specific ORF or position within ORF. Breadth was defined as the number of annotated unique rearrangements divided by the total number of unique productive rearrangements, and depth was defined as the summed frequency of the annotated unique rearrangements. Group comparisons of TCR breadth used two-sided Wilcoxon rank-sum tests. TCRdb obtained this table from immuneACCESS and retained in-frame rearrangements with V and J assigned. These tables miss some clones; where compared with another copy, unresolved V genes account for less than half of the shortfall, and the remainder is unexplained. Clonal size and the V and J genes are those of that table, whereas D and trimming came from the DNA. This sample lists just over 350,000 clones; 70% to 90% were detected once. The ten largest clones capture around 3.3% of the sample.

The data originate from a study of Ad26.COV2.S vaccination and SARS-CoV-2 variants (dated by TCRdb to the early 2020s). Describing the broader study: Vaccine-arm donors came from COV1001, a multicentre, randomized, double-blind, placebo-controlled phase I-IIa trial of Ad26.COV2.S in healthy adults. Trial participants were randomized into five groups of five: low-dose or high-dose Ad26.COV2.S given once or twice, or placebo on both occasions. TCRbeta repertoire sequencing was used to assess the specificity and breadth of SARS-CoV-2-reactive T cell receptors after Ad26.COV2.S vaccination. Investigators did not know the trial group allocation while performing experiments and assessing outcomes. The TCR-sequenced set comprised about 30 samples: approximately 19 Ad26.COV2.S vaccine recipients, 5 placebo recipients and 8 SARS-CoV-2 convalescent individuals. Ad26.COV2.S was administered intramuscularly at 5 x 10^10 or 1 x 10^11 viral particles, either as a single shot or as two shots given 56 days apart.

The germline V gene yields MNHEY for CDR1 and SVGAGI for CDR2. Here V drops 2 bases and J drops 7 bases, and the junction holds 7 bases not matched to any gene. The CDR3 covers 16 residues, taking in both the cysteine and the phenylalanine. CDR3 DNA is the only sequence kept; it has 48 bases, read in frame from the first base. According to the study, the label for this sample's treatment or condition signals: some 19 received Ad26.COV2.S at low or high dose, single or two shots; 5 received placebo; per-sample allocation not given. For vaccine and placebo recipients, the sequenced repertoires came from samples collected on day 63 after the first injection. Between 29 July and 7 August 2020, Cohort 1b enrolled 20 to 30 adults aged 18-55 years at one site in Boston, USA. Ad26.COV2.S was a replication-incompetent adenovirus type 26 vector that expressed a prefusion-stabilized SARS-CoV-2 spike protein derived from the original Wuhan strain.

Paper-wide results and their limitations: After vaccination, substantial breadth of spike-specific CD8+ and CD4+ T cell responses was reported. According to the authors, total T cell responses may have been underestimated by the TCR breadth and depth analyses. The study was not powered to compare responses between vaccine doses or regimens. Higher spike-specific TCR breadth was observed in Ad26.COV2.S recipients than in placebo recipients (P = 0.0014). Comparable non-spike TCR breadth was observed between vaccine and placebo recipients, consistent with only spike being contained in the vaccine.

This receptor was obtained from a person aged 18-65 years who received the Ad26.COV2.S COVID-19 vaccine or a placebo. The chain links TRBV6-5 with TRBJ1-6, and 8 junctional nucleotides match TRBD1. The starting material was peripheral blood, obtained in a trial of Ad26.COV2.S vaccine versus placebo. The CDR3 amino acid sequence is: CASSYRWQGANSPLHF. The nucleotide sequence is given as TGTGCCAGCAGTTACAGGTGGCAGGGGGCAAATTCACCCCTCCACTTT.